One TCR beta chain is described in this entry. The antigen is unknown. The sample belongs to a study of OX40 agonist ivuxolimab in advanced cancers. Study-level information: Intravenous ivuxolimab at 0.01 to 10 mg/kg was given to patients every 2 weeks. Patients undergoing dose escalation presented with hepatocellular carcinoma, melanoma, renal cell or head and neck cancer. Study results and limitations: Relative to CD4+ cells, CD8+ T cells on average had more expanded clones.

This CDR3 contains 16 residues. The germline V gene has CDR1 LNHNV and CDR2 YYDKDF (reference sequence). The V end was cut by 1 base, the J end by 3 bases, with 10 bases between. The protocol was immunoSEQ multiplex PCR, while the TCRdb copy is restricted to in-frame clones and leaves out a portion. The sample records 75,000 to 100,000 clones, 90% being singletons. Samples were taken at baseline and on day 1 of cycles 4 and 7. This TCR came from an adult with an advanced solid tumor such as melanoma, head and neck, liver or kidney cancer. The V and J genes are TRBV15 and TRBJ1-6; D gene uncertain. Sample: CD4+ or CD8+ T cells sorted from blood, taken in a trial of the OX40 agonist ivuxolimab. CDR3 loop: CATSRAGGRYNSPLHF. CDR3 bases: TGTGCCACCAGCAGAGCCGGCGGACGCTATAATTCACCCCTCCACTTT. Filled out from reference TRBV15 and TRBJ1-6, the complete variable domain reads DAMVIQNPRYQVTQFGKPVTLSCSQTLNHNVMYWYQQKSSQAPKLLFHYYDKDFNNEADTPDNFQSRRPNTSFCFLDIRSPGLGDTAMYLCATSRAGGRYNSPLHFGNGTRLTVT.